The clone carrying this TCR beta chain was recorded a few times. Its antigen is undetermined. This sample is drawn from a study of identical twins. Trimming took off 0 bases at V and 0 bases at J, with 6 bases between the two ends. The length of the CDR3 is 15 residues. Per the germline V gene, CDR1 is WSHSY and CDR2 is SAAADI. Using its own MiXCR run on the 5' RACE reads, TCRdb lists one record per CDR3 protein. The repertoire has some 630,000 distinct CDR3 sequences, roughly 6.6% of them found once; the top ten carry 1.6%. Study outcomes and limitations: A lower insertion count was a feature of abundant cord blood beta clonotypes, with no such feature in memory repertoires.

These data also featured in a second study, about yellow fever vaccine responses in identical twins.

Input material: PBMCs. The J gene is TRBJ1-5, the V gene TRBV10-2; D is unclear. The receptor's source is a woman between 18 and 29 years old in good health. The CDR3 reads CASSESSDSNQPQHF. DNA of the CDR3: TGCGCCAGCAGTGAGTCGTCGGATAGCAATCAGCCCCAGCATTTT.